Each of the 31 T cell receptor beta chains below was sequenced from the same sample in a study of blood T cell repertoires in COVID-19. TCRdb's copy holds only in-frame clones and misses some; the assay was immunoSEQ multiplex PCR. The data contain over 200,000 clones, approximately 81% of them singletons. Sequenced: PBMCs or T cells enriched from blood (not recorded which). These receptors were taken from a woman in her forties or fifties with acute COVID-19.

This chain connects TRBV27 to TRBJ2-7; TRBD1 is a possible D gene (6 bases). CDR3 length: 15 residues. CDR1 is MNHEY and CDR2 is SMNVEV in the germline V gene (reference sequence). V was pared by 6 bases and J by 2 bases, with 17 bases between. The CDR3 nucleotides read TGTGCCAGCAGCTCCGGGAACCCAGGGGCCTACGAGCAGTACTTC. Amino acid sequence: CASSSGNPGAYEQYF.

This clone was picked up one time. The rearrangement uses TRBV30 and TRBJ2-2; the D gene is possibly TRBD1 (5 bases). Germline lookup yields CDR1 GTSNPN and CDR2 SVGIG (reference sequence). Trimming took off 0 bases at V and 0 bases at J, with 5 bases between the two ends. The CDR3 sequence is 14 residues long. The CDR3 here is CAWSVQANTGELFF. Written as DNA, the CDR3 is TGTGCCTGGAGTGTACAGGCGAACACCGGGGAGCTGTTTTTT.

In its sample, this clone was seen a few times. The gene calls are TRBV29-1 and TRBJ2-5; 7 bases are shared with TRBD2. This CDR3 has 14 amino acids. CDR1 is SQVTM, CDR2 ANQGSEA, per germline. The trim removed 6 bases at V and 2 bases at J, leaving 9 bases unmatched. The CDR3 DNA follows: TGCAGCGTGTCCCGGGGGGTCGGTCAAGAGACCCAGTACTTC. The encoded protein is CSVSRGVGQETQYF.

The rearrangement links TRBV29-1 to TRBJ2-5; 10 bases are shared with TRBD2. Germline CDR1 and CDR2: SQVTM and ANQGSEA. The CDR3 sequence is 13 residues long. J gave up 5 bases and V 6 bases, and 6 bases lay outside the gene matches. The CDR3 reads CSVPTSGYETQYF. The CDR3 nucleotides are TGCAGCGTCCCGACTAGCGGGTACGAGACCCAGTACTTC.

The CDR3 DNA follows: TGTGCCAGTAGTATTGGGACGGGAGGGGTCGTCGCTCACGAGCAGTACTTC. As protein: CASSIGTGGVVAHEQYF. This rearrangement joins TRBV19 to TRBJ2-7; 8 positions agree with TRBD2. After removal of 3 bases from V and 5 bases from J, the junction contained 15 bases not matched to a gene. This CDR3 is built from 17 residues. Germline CDR1 reads LNHDA; CDR2 reads SQIVND (reference sequence).

In this sample, this clone turned up once. CDR3 coding DNA: TGTGCCAGCAGCTTGAGGCCCCTATGGGAGTCCGGCACCGGGGAGCTGTTTTTT. Its protein product is CASSLRPLWESGTGELFF. The chain recombines TRBV5-8 with TRBJ2-2; maybe TRBD2 (5 bases). The CDR3 covers 18 residues. The V and J ends lost 1 base and 4 bases respectively, with 20 bases between them. CDR1 is SGHTS and CDR2 is YDEGEE in the germline V gene.

The chain is built from TRBV3-1 (or the pseudogene TRBV3-2) and TRBJ2-7; TRBD1 is a possible D gene (6 bases). The length of the CDR3 is 16 residues. Trimming removed 4 bases from V and 3 bases from J, with 19 bases in between. CDR1 LGHDT and CDR2 YNNKEL come from the germline V gene (reference sequence). The CDR3 loop is CASSPMGTSRNYEQYF. The CDR3 DNA follows: TGTGCCAGCAGCCCCATGGGGACATCAAGAAACTACGAGCAGTACTTC.

A single count supports this clone. The V gene is TRBV6-5, the J gene TRBJ1-5; TRBD1 might be the D (6 bases). V shed 6 bases and J shed 0 bases, with 12 bases lying between them. This CDR3 comprises 15 residues. Germline lookup yields CDR1 MNHEY and CDR2 SVGAGI. This CDR3 is CASRKDRLSNQPQHF. The CDR3 DNA is TGTGCCAGCAGAAAAGACAGGCTTAGCAATCAGCCCCAGCATTTT.

The chain joins TRBV29-1 to TRBJ1-5; D not certain. Trimming took off 4 bases at V and 2 bases at J, with 12 bases between the two ends. Germline loops: CDR1 SQVTM, CDR2 ANQGSEA. This CDR3 is built from 14 residues. CDR3 bases: TGCAGCGTTGTAGTGGGAGGCGGCAATCAGCCCCAGCATTTT. This gives the protein CSVVVGGGNQPQHF.

The gene calls are TRBV11-3 and TRBJ2-7; TRBD1 agrees at 9 bases. This CDR3 comprises 17 residues. The trim removed 1 base at V and 1 base at J, leaving 8 bases unmatched. CDR1 is SGHNT and CDR2 is YENEEA in the germline V gene. The CDR3 loop is CASSLAVTGGSSYEQYF. The CDR3 DNA is TGTGCCAGCAGCTTAGCCGTCACAGGGGGCAGTTCCTACGAGCAGTACTTC.

The V call is TRBV7-2, the J call TRBJ1-1, with a weak D call TRBD1 (5 bases). Germline V gene sequence: CDR1 SGHTA, CDR2 FQGNSA. The V end was cut by 2 bases, the J end by 5 bases, with 15 bases between. The CDR3 loop spans 15 amino acids. Here the CDR3 DNA reads TGTGCCAGCAGCTTATTCGTTAAGGGGAGGACTGAAGCTTTCTTT. Encoded protein: CASSLFVKGRTEAFF.

This chain links TRBV19 with TRBJ1-2; D may be TRBD1 (5 bases). The V end was cut by 3 bases, the J end by 2 bases, with 10 bases between. From germline, CDR1 is LNHDA and CDR2 SQIVND (reference sequence). The CDR3 consists of 14 residues. The CDR3 nucleotides are TGTGCCAGTAGTATTAGGGCAGGGAACTATGGCTACACCTTC. Translation gives CASSIRAGNYGYTF.

The chain recombines TRBV7-2 with TRBJ2-3; the D is unclear. Germline V gene sequence: CDR1 SGHTA, CDR2 FQGNSA. This CDR3 is built from 15 residues. V was clipped by 1 base and J by 3 bases, with 11 bases between them. The CDR3 loop is CASSLGFSVTDTQYF. The CDR3 coding sequence is TGTGCCAGCAGCTTAGGTTTCTCTGTAACAGATACGCAGTATTTT.

The CDR3 bases are TGCAGGGGGGACAACATGAACACTGAAGCTTTCTTT. Its translation is CRGDNMNTEAFF. The V gene is TRBV29-1, the J gene TRBJ1-1; TRBD1 might be the D (6 bases). Germline V gene sequence: CDR1 SQVTM, CDR2 ANQGSEA. The CDR3 loop spans 12 amino acids.

V usage is TRBV5-5 and J usage is TRBJ1-4; D not certain. CDR1 SGHKS and CDR2 YYEKEE come from the germline V gene (reference sequence). V lost 2 bases and J lost 5, with 4 bases in between. This CDR3 is 12 amino acids long. The CDR3 spells CASSLQNEKLFF. CDR3 sequence (DNA): TGTGCCAGCAGCTTACAAAATGAAAAACTGTTTTTT.

The chain is built from TRBV27 and TRBJ2-1; D may be TRBD2 (6 bases). Germline V gene sequence: CDR1 MNHEY, CDR2 SMNVEV (reference sequence). This CDR3 region has 17 residues. V was pared by 10 bases and J by 4 bases, with 26 bases between. The CDR3 spells CATSGITGTPTYNEQFF. The CDR3 region has the DNA TGTGCCACCTCGGGGATAACCGGGACTCCGACTTACAATGAGCAGTTCTTC.

This clone showed up just once. The chain is built from TRBV18 and TRBJ2-7; the D gene is possibly TRBD1 (6 bases). Trimming pared 3 bases from V and 4 bases from J, leaving 13 bases between. The V gene's germline CDR1 is KGHSH and CDR2 LQKENI. The CDR3 sequence is 14 residues long. The CDR3 here is CASSPTGKQYEQYF. The CDR3 DNA sequence: TGTGCCAGCTCACCGACAGGAAAACAATACGAGCAGTACTTC.

In this sample, this clone turned up once. V is TRBV27 and J is TRBJ2-7; 13 bases match TRBD2. The V segment lost 5 bases and the J segment 4 bases; nucleotides outside the gene matches: 14. This CDR3 has 18 residues. Germline V lookup: CDR1 MNHEY, CDR2 SMNVEV (reference sequence). CDR3 sequence: CASSPSGTSGTLSYEQYF. CDR3 in DNA: TGTGCCAGCAGTCCCTCCGGGACTAGCGGGACTCTTTCGTACGAGCAGTACTTC.

V gene TRBV28 combines with J gene TRBJ2-7; TRBD1 aligns across 10 bases. There are 16 residues in the CDR3. Trimming removed 2 bases from V and 3 bases from J; junction bases left unmatched: 7. The germline CDR1 and CDR2 sequences are MDHEN and SYDVKM. CDR3 region: CASSLAGQGTYYEQYF. DNA for the CDR3: TGTGCCAGCAGTTTAGCGGGACAGGGGACCTACTACGAGCAGTACTTC.

V usage is TRBV6-5 and J usage is TRBJ2-2; D remains unclear. Trimming took off 8 bases at V and 1 base at J, with 2 bases between the two ends. Germline loops: CDR1 MNHEY, CDR2 SVGAGI. This CDR3 has 11 amino acids. CDR3 sequence: CASRNTGELFF. As DNA, the CDR3 is TGTGCCAGCCGGAACACCGGGGAGCTGTTTTTT.

The J gene is TRBJ2-3, the V gene TRBV7-2, with 8 positions matching TRBD2. The germline gives CDR1 SGHTA, CDR2 FQGNSA. There are 14 residues in the CDR3. V lost 3 bases to trimming and J lost 1 base; unmatched junction nucleotides: 0. CDR3 loop: CASSLTSGTDTQYF. The CDR3 DNA reads as TGTGCCAGCAGCTTGACTAGCGGCACAGATACGCAGTATTTT.

J is TRBJ2-3 and V is TRBV28, with D possibly TRBD2 on 5 matching bases. There are 13 residues in the CDR3. The ends were cut back, 7 bases at V and 1 base at J, with 9 bases in the middle. Germline V gene lookup returns CDR1 MDHEN and CDR2 SYDVKM. CDR3 amino acids: CASIPGGTDTQYF. The DNA of the CDR3 is TGTGCCAGCATCCCCGGGGGCACAGATACGCAGTATTTT.

CDR3 protein: CASSLSADGETQYF. The CDR3 DNA sequence: TGTGCCAGCAGCTTGTCAGCGGACGGGGAGACCCAGTACTTC. The chain has TRBV5-4 and TRBJ2-5, with D perhaps TRBD2 (5 bases). The CDR3 has 14 amino acids. V was pared by 1 base and J by 5 bases, with 12 bases between. Per germline, CDR1 SGHNT and CDR2 YYREEE (reference sequence).

The chain employs TRBV7-9 and TRBJ2-2; TRBD2 is a possible D gene (5 bases). CDR1 SEHNR and CDR2 FQNEAQ come from the germline V gene (reference sequence). The CDR3 has 11 residues. Trimming removed 5 bases at V and 8 bases at J, with 6 bases between. CDR3 in amino acids: CASSPGGELFF. The CDR3 DNA is TGTGCCAGCAGCCCGGGGGGGGAGCTGTTTTTT.

The chain couples TRBV6-5 to TRBJ2-2; 8 bases line up with TRBD2. CDR1 is MNHEY and CDR2 is SVGAGI in the germline V gene. After removal of 5 bases from V and 6 bases from J, the junction contained 8 bases not matched to a gene. This CDR3 comprises 15 residues. This CDR3 reads CASSPGTRISGELFF. The CDR3 DNA is TGTGCCAGCAGTCCCGGGACTAGGATTTCCGGGGAGCTGTTTTTT.

This clone appeared a few times. The CDR3 reads CAIRGQGEEGYTF. CDR3 DNA: TGTGCCATCAGGGGACAGGGAGAGGAGGGCTACACCTTC. V gene TRBV10-3 combines with J gene TRBJ1-2; TRBD1 matches 9 bases. Germline assignment: CDR1 ENHRY and CDR2 SYGVKD. After removal of 6 bases from V and 8 bases from J, the junction contained 7 bases not matched to a gene. This CDR3 contains 13 residues.

The chain employs TRBV28 and TRBJ2-5; 7 nucleotides agree with TRBD2. Germline V CDR1 and CDR2: MDHEN, SYDVKM. J gave up 1 base and V 6 bases, and 2 bases lay outside the gene matches. The CDR3 runs to 13 residues. The CDR3 DNA is TGTGCCAGCAGCGGACTAGTCCAAGAGACCCAGTACTTC. It specifies CASSGLVQETQYF.

The chain uses TRBV7-2 and TRBJ2-3, with 11 bases that match TRBD1. The V gene end was trimmed by 5 bases and the J gene end by 6 bases; junction bases not matched to a gene: 10. Germline assignment: CDR1 SGHTA and CDR2 FQGNSA. This CDR3 has 16 amino acids. This chain's CDR3 is CASSTGTGGWLDTQYF. The DNA of the CDR3 is TGTGCCAGCAGCACTGGGACAGGGGGATGGTTGGATACGCAGTATTTT.

This chain connects TRBV7-9 to TRBJ1-1, with TRBD1 identical over 7 bases. Germline V CDR1 and CDR2: SEHNR, FQNEAQ (reference sequence). The length of the CDR3 is 14 residues. The V gene end was trimmed by 7 bases and the J gene end by 0 bases; junction bases not matched to a gene: 5. CDR3: CASNRDRVNTEAFF. The CDR3 coding sequence is TGTGCCAGCAACCGCGACAGGGTGAACACTGAAGCTTTCTTT.

The chain links TRBV11-3 to TRBJ1-1; D gene ambiguous. The CDR3 has 16 residues. The ends were cut back, 2 bases at V and 10 bases at J, with 23 bases in the middle. The germline V gene has CDR1 SGHNT and CDR2 YENEEA. The CDR3 region is CASSLHGWTKYGRAFF. As DNA, the CDR3 is TGTGCCAGCAGCTTACATGGGTGGACCAAGTATGGGAGAGCTTTCTTT.

V gene TRBV10-3 combines with J gene TRBJ2-2, with 8 bases matching TRBD1. Germline trimming cut 1 base from V and 3 bases from J; bases unmatched to any gene: 4. Germline-derived CDR1 and CDR2 are ENHRY and SYGVKD. The CDR3 totals 16 residues. The CDR3 region has the DNA TGTGCCATCAGTGAGTTCCGGACAGGGTACACCGGGGAGCTGTTTTTT. The encoded protein is CAISEFRTGYTGELFF.